This passage covers 4 T cell receptor beta chains from one sample sequenced in a study of breast tumors, draining lymph nodes, adjacent tissues (dated by TCRdb to the mid-2010s). The lymph node samples were taken from the axillary draining lymph nodes of breast cancer patients. The library relied on multiplex PCR. The sample was run on an Illumina HiSeq 2000. TCRdb passed the public sequencing reads through fastp at Q25 and MiXCR, retaining productive beta sequences. A single entry per CDR3 protein holds the most common genes and DNA from its merged rows. In this sample the table shows tens of thousands of distinct CDR3 sequences, roughly 19% of which occur a single time. 2% to 3% of the sample belongs to the ten largest clones. Sequenced sample: axillary lymph node tissue. The receptor set was obtained from a female donor with breast cancer. Some clones in this sample may be carry-over from other donors' samples.

In this sample, this clonotype turned up many times. The rearrangement uses TRBV6-2 or TRBV6-3 and TRBJ2-7, with D maybe TRBD1 (5 bases). The germline V gene encodes CDR1 MNHEY and CDR2 SVGEGT. The CDR3 sequence is 20 residues long. The V end was cut by 7 bases, the J end by 1 base, with 32 bases between. The CDR3 spells CASTKPPRGAADQKSYEQYF. The CDR3 nucleotides are TGTGCCAGCACCAAACCCCCTCGTGGGGCGGCAGACCAGAAATCCTACGAGCAGTACTTC.

There are many counts of this clonotype. The chain combines TRBV13 with TRBJ2-7; D unresolved. The CDR3 length is 13 residues. Trimming pared 5 bases from V and 5 bases from J, leaving 13 bases between. Germline CDR1 PRHDT, CDR2 FYEKMQ (reference sequence). Here the CDR3 reads CASSEDLRNEQYF. In DNA, the CDR3 is TGTGCCAGCAGCGAGGACCTCCGGAACGAGCAGTACTTC.

This clonotype has ten or more counts. The V and J genes are TRBV4-3 and TRBJ2-3; 11 bases match TRBD2. V lost 0 bases, J lost 10 bases, and 9 bases stayed unmatched. Germline loops: CDR1 LGHNA, CDR2 YSLEER. This CDR3 comprises 16 residues. The DNA for the CDR3 is TGCGCCAGCAGCCAAGATCAGGCTAGCGGGAGGTGGGCGCAGTATTTT. This translates into CASSQDQASGRWAQYF.

This clonotype was seen ten or more times. The chain links TRBV12-3 or TRBV12-4 to TRBJ1-2; D is ambiguous. The ends were cut back, 2 bases at V and 4 bases at J, with 8 bases in the middle. The CDR3 runs to 13 residues. CDR3 sequence reads: CASSLKGLYGYTF. In DNA, the CDR3 is TGTGCCAGCAGTTTAAAGGGCCTCTATGGCTACACCTTC.